A selection of T cell receptor beta chains follows, all from one sample in a study of T cell clonotyping in hematopoietic cell transplantation. The data were produced by immunoSEQ multiplex PCR, yet TCRdb's version contains in-frame clones alone and is incomplete. Altogether around 37,000 clones are present, 85% being singletons, with the ten largest covering around 2.9%. The sequencing here drew on peripheral blood mononuclear cells, taken before stem cell transplant. The receptors originated from a man aged 60 to 75 with acute myeloid leukemia. Some clones in this sample may be carry-over from other donors' samples. CDR3s include the opening cysteine and the closing phenylalanine or tryptophan. The order of the fields is V gene, CDR3 length, J gene, D gene, clone size, CDR3 DNA, CDR3 protein. The D gene is left open where the match is weak. Not all rows give a size; the values are once, few, many and, for expanded clones, a class.

TRBV10-2	12	TRBJ1-5	TRBD1	once	TGCGCCAGCAGGACAGGGGATCAGCCCCAGCATTTT	CASRTGDQPQHF
TRBV30	15	TRBJ1-6	NA	NA	TGTGCCTGGGGGCCTGAAGGGGTCTATAATTCACCCCTCCACTTT	CAWGPEGVYNSPLHF
TRBV2	14	TRBJ1-1	NA	once	TGTGCCAGCAGTGAAGGGCGTATGAACACTGAAGCTTTCTTT	CASSEGRMNTEAFF
TRBV7-6	14	TRBJ1-2	TRBD1	once	TGTGCCAGCAGCTCTTCCCCAGGGGGCGATGGCTACACCTTC	CASSSSPGGDGYTF
TRBV4-3	15	TRBJ1-2	NA	few	TGCGCCAGCAGCCCCCTTGTCCCGGAGCTCTATGGCTACACCTTC	CASSPLVPELYGYTF
TRBV7-8	15	TRBJ1-1	TRBD1	NA	TGTGCCAGCAGCAATAGTCGGACAGGGACCACTGAAGCTTTCTTT	CASSNSRTGTTEAFF
TRBV5-4	15	TRBJ2-7	TRBD1	NA	TGTGCCAGCAGCACCCGGACAGGGGAGAGCTACGAGCAGTACTTC	CASSTRTGESYEQYF
TRBV2	13	TRBJ1-5	NA	few	TGTGCCAGCAGTGAACTCTCGATAGAGCCCCAGCATTTT	CASSELSIEPQHF
TRBV5-1	16	TRBJ1-2	TRBD1	NA	TGCGCCAGCAGCGATGCTGCGTGGGGACAGGGGACGAGCTACACCTTC	CASSDAAWGQGTSYTF
TRBV2	15	TRBJ2-1	NA	NA	TGTGCCAGCAGCGACATCCTGGGGTCATTCAATGAGCAGTTCTTC	CASSDILGSFNEQFF
TRBV6-5	13	TRBJ1-6	NA	NA	TGTGCCAGCAGTTACTCGAGAGATTCACCCCTCCACTTT	CASSYSRDSPLHF
TRBV6-1	17	TRBJ2-1	TRBD1	NA	TGTGCCAGCAGTGCCCCCCGAAGGGGGCGAAGCCACAATGAGCAGTTCTTC	CASSAPRRGRSHNEQFF
TRBV29-1	14	TRBJ2-3	NA	NA	TGCAGCGTTGACCGGGGCCGATCCACAGATACGCAGTATTTT	CSVDRGRSTDTQYF